The rows below give T cell receptor beta chains drawn from one sample of a study of spatial heterogeneity in lung cancer. MiXCR, run by TCRdb on the 5' RACE reads, gives a single entry per CDR3 protein. The top ten hold about 7% of the sample, which has about 80,000 distinct CDR3 sequences, under 8.5% seen once. The specimen comprised PBMCs, sampled at surgery. The receptors were gathered from a male donor with early-stage non-small cell lung cancer. CDR3s include the opening cysteine and the closing phenylalanine or tryptophan. A D gene is named only where the DNA matches it firmly. The listing skips clone size in some rows; elsewhere it reads once, few, many or a size class.

TRBD2	many	TRBV19	TRBJ2-2	CASSLTSARTGELFF	TGTGCCAGTAGTCTAACTAGCGCCAGGACCGGGGAGCTGTTTTTT
NA	many	TRBV24-1	TRBJ1-2	CATSDSGASSKGYTF	TGTGCCACCAGTGATTCCGGGGCATCTTCAAAGGGCTACACCTTC
NA	many	TRBV12-5	TRBJ1-1	CAGQGRAPTEAFF	TGTGCTGGGCAAGGACGGGCTCCCACTGAAGCTTTCTTT
TRBD2	many	TRBV5-5	TRBJ2-3	CASSSLAGGMADTQYF	TGTGCCAGCAGCTCGTTAGCGGGAGGAATGGCAGATACGCAGTATTTT
NA	many	TRBV6-6	TRBJ2-5	CASSYRETQYF	TGTGCCAGCAGTTACCGAGAGACCCAGTACTTC
NA	NA	TRBV5-1	TRBJ1-1	CASSTGVNTEAFF	TGCGCCAGCAGCACCGGGGTGAACACTGAAGCTTTCTTT
NA	NA	TRBV7-9	TRBJ2-7	CASSRREGSKNELYF	TGTGCCAGCAGCCGTCGCGAGGGGAGCAAAAACGAGCTGTACTTC
NA	few	TRBV6-6	TRBJ1-2	CASSYPAGKGYTF	TGTGCCAGCAGTTACCCTGCCGGCAAGGGCTACACCTTC
NA	many	TRBV4-1	TRBJ1-1	CASSQVSLGTEAFF	TGCGCCAGCAGCCAAGTGAGCTTGGGCACTGAAGCTTTCTTT
TRBD2	few	TRBV19	TRBJ2-1	CASSPNSGRRNEQFF	TGTGCCAGTAGTCCCAACAGCGGGAGGCGAAATGAGCAGTTCTTC
NA	NA	TRBV24-1	TRBJ2-3	CATSDLGGASTDTQYF	TGTGCCACCAGTGATTTAGGAGGGGCTAGCACAGATACGCAGTATTTT
NA	many	TRBV29-1	TRBJ1-6	CSVSEGVNSPLHF	TGCAGCGTCTCGGAGGGAGTGAATTCACCCCTCCACTTT
NA	many	TRBV5-1	TRBJ1-1	CASSLTGTEAFF	TGCGCCAGCAGCTTGACGGGGACTGAAGCTTTCTTT
NA	NA	TRBV5-1	TRBJ2-2	CASTSGNWNTGELFF	TGCGCCAGCACTTCCGGGAACTGGAACACCGGGGAGCTGTTTTTT
NA	NA	TRBV5-1	TRBJ2-5	CASSGTGQETQYF	TGCGCCAGCAGCGGGACGGGTCAAGAGACCCAGTACTTC
NA	many	TRBV7-2	TRBJ1-1	CASSLGAVTEAFF	TGTGCCAGCAGCTTAGGGGCGGTGACTGAAGCTTTCTTT
NA	NA	TRBV12-3/TRBV12-4	TRBJ2-3	CASSYGTPRTDTQYF	TGTGCCAGCAGTTACGGGACCCCCCGCACAGATACGCAGTATTTT
NA	many	TRBV20-1	TRBJ2-1	CSARDRGHEQFF	TGCAGTGCTAGAGATCGAGGCCATGAGCAGTTCTTC
NA	many	TRBV7-9	TRBJ1-4	CASSPPGTTNEKLFF	TGTGCCAGCAGCCCCCCCGGGACAACTAATGAAAAACTGTTTTTT
NA	many	TRBV7-8	TRBJ2-3	CASSSPPGVLTDTQYF	TGTGCCAGCAGCTCCCCCCCCGGGGTCCTCACAGATACGCAGTATTTT
NA	NA	TRBV5-5	TRBJ1-2	CASSFTSPPGVAGYTF	TGTGCCAGCAGCTTTACCAGCCCCCCAGGGGTCGCAGGCTACACCTTC
NA	many	TRBV7-2	TRBJ2-1	CASSLSSANNEQFF	TGTGCCAGCAGCTTAAGTTCGGCTAACAATGAGCAGTTCTTC
TRBD1	many	TRBV5-1	TRBJ2-7	CASSLTGTGVEQYF	TGCGCCAGCAGCTTGACCGGGACAGGGGTTGAGCAGTACTTC
NA	many	TRBV10-1	TRBJ1-1	CASSEAGVAFF	TGCGCCAGCAGTGAGGCAGGAGTGGCTTTCTTT
TRBD2	many	TRBV29-1	TRBJ2-5	CSVGQGLAQETQYF	TGCAGCGTTGGACAGGGACTAGCCCAAGAGACCCAGTACTTC
NA	NA	TRBV9	TRBJ2-5	CASSVEVRWRGETQYF	TGTGCCAGCAGCGTAGAGGTGCGTTGGAGGGGGGAGACCCAGTACTTC
TRBD1	many	TRBV25-1	TRBJ1-1	CASREGQVDAFF	TGTGCCAGCAGGGAGGGACAGGTCGACGCTTTCTTT
NA	many	TRBV19	TRBJ1-1	CASTWDLNTEAFF	TGTGCCAGTACCTGGGATTTGAACACTGAAGCTTTCTTT
NA	many	TRBV5-5	TRBJ2-5	CASSVRDTIGKTQYF	TGTGCCAGCAGCGTCCGGGACACCATAGGGAAGACCCAGTACTTC
NA	many	TRBV7-9	TRBJ1-1	CASSPMNTEAFF	TGTGCCAGTAGCCCCATGAACACTGAAGCTTTCTTT
NA	NA	TRBV7-2	TRBJ2-2	CASSWWTVNTGELFF	TGTGCCAGCAGCTGGTGGACTGTTAACACCGGGGAGCTGTTTTTT
NA	few	TRBV5-1	TRBJ2-7	CASSLDLTLEQYF	TGCGCCAGCAGCTTGGATCTTACCCTCGAGCAGTACTTC